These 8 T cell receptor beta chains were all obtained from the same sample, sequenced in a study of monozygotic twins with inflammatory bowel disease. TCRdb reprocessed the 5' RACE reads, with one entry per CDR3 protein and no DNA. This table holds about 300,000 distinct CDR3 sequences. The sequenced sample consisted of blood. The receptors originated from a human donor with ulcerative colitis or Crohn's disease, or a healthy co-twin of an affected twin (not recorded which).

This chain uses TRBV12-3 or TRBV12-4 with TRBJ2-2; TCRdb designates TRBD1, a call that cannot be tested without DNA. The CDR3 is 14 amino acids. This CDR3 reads CASNGGQMTGELFF.

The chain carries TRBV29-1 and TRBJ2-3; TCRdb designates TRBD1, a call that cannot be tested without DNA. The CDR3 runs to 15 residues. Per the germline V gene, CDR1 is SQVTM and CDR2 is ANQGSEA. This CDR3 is CSVDKDGGGGYTQYF.

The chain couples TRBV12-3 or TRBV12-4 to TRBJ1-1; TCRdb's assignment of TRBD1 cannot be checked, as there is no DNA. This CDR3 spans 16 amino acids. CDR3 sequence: CASSLSQTGGVTEAFF.

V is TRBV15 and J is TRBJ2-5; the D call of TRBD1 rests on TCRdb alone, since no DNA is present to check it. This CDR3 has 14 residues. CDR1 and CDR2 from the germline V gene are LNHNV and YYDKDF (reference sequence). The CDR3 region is CATSRDRDTETQYF.

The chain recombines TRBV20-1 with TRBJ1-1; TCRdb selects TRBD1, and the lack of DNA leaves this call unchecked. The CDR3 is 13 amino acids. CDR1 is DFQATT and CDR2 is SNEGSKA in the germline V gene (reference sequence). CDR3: CSAPKRGGAEAFF.

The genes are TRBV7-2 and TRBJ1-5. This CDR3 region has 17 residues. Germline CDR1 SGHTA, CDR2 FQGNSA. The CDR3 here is CASSQGGGPGSIQPQHF.

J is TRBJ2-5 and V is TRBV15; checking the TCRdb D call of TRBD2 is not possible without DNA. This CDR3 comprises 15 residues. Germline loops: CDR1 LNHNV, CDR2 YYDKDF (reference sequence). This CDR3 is CATSRPQTSEETQYF.

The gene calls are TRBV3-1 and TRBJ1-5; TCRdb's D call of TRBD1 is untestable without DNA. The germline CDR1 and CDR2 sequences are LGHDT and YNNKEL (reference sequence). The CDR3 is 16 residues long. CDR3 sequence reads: CASSQRDSLFDQPQHF. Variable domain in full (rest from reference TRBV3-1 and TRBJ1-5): DTAVSQTPKYLVTQMGNDKSIKCEQNLGHDTMYWYKQDSKKFLKIMFSYNNKELIINETVPNRFSPKSPDKAHLNLHINSLELGDSAVYFCASSQRDSLFDQPQHFGDGTRLSIL.